This T cell receptor (beta chain) was recovered during a study of blood T cell repertoires in COVID-19. Study details: Material from acute and convalescent COVID-19 was sourced from the United States, Italy and Spain.

The method was immunoSEQ multiplex PCR; TCRdb's version includes in-frame clones alone and lacks a portion of them. The table includes over 150,000 clones, around 85% detected once. The sequenced material came from peripheral blood. The sequence derives from a woman aged 60-75 years with acute or convalescent COVID-19.

The CDR3 here is CASSPQGSTEAFF. Here the CDR3 DNA reads TGTGCCAGCAGCCCACAGGGGTCCACTGAAGCTTTCTTT. The chain uses TRBV5-5 and TRBJ1-1; 7 bases line up with TRBD1. The germline V gene has CDR1 SGHKS and CDR2 YYEKEE (reference sequence). Trimming cost V 4 bases and J 4 bases; bases outside gene matches: 4. This CDR3 region has 13 residues.